The rows below give T cell receptor beta chains drawn from one sample of a study of blood T cell repertoires in COVID-19. Sequenced by immunoSEQ multiplex PCR; TCRdb stores in-frame clones only, minus some. Here the sample spans around 160,000 clones, more than 70% being singletons. Material: peripheral blood. These receptors were collected from a human donor in a cohort sampled during active COVID-19. Both conserved end residues are part of each CDR3. A D gene is named only where the DNA matches it firmly. Size tells how often a clone was seen (once, few, many) or the class of an expanded clone, and some rows leave it out.

cdr3_aa cdr3_nt d_call j_call v_call clone_size
CASNFNSGEQPQHF TGTGCCAGCAATTTTAACTCCGGTGAACAGCCCCAGCATTTT . TRBJ1-5 TRBV28 .
CASSRGGRNEQFF TGTGCCAGCAGTCGGGGGGGGAGGAATGAGCAGTTCTTC TRBD2 TRBJ2-1 TRBV28 .
CASSSPGSPSAKANVLTF TGTGCCAGTAGTTCACCGGGTTCTCCATCCGCCAAGGCCAACGTCCTGACTTTC . TRBJ2-6 TRBV19 .
CASSVAGNGNTIYF TGTGCCAGCAGCGTAGCAGGGAATGGAAACACCATATATTTT . TRBJ1-3 TRBV9 .
CASSPLGAGTDTQYF TGTGCCAGCTCACCATTGGGGGCCGGCACAGATACGCAGTATTTT . TRBJ2-3 TRBV18 .
CASSLEETQYF TGCGCCAGCAGCCTAGAGGAGACCCAGTACTTC . TRBJ2-5 TRBV5-1 .
CASSERWQGSGYTF TGTGCCAGCAGTGAAAGGTGGCAGGGGTCCGGCTACACCTTC . TRBJ1-2 TRBV2 few
CASSWGGVSYEQYF TGTGCCAGCAGTTGGGGGGGGGTCTCCTACGAGCAGTACTTC TRBD2 TRBJ2-7 TRBV6-5 .
CATSESRVAGELFF TGTGCCACCAGTGAGTCCAGGGTTGCCGGGGAGCTGTTTTTT . TRBJ2-2 TRBV24-1 .
CSVGAAGGSEQYF TGCAGCGTTGGGGCAGCGGGAGGATCCGAGCAGTACTTC TRBD2 TRBJ2-7 TRBV29-1 .
CASSQEDRGTYEQYF TGTGCCAGCAGCCAAGAGGACAGGGGGACCTACGAGCAGTACTTC TRBD1 TRBJ2-7 TRBV4-2 many
CASSQDPGHRTGELFF TGCGCCAGCAGCCAAGATCCAGGCCATAGGACCGGGGAGCTGTTTTTT . TRBJ2-2 TRBV4-1 few
CASRGQGNTEAFF TGTGCCAGCAGGGGACAGGGGAACACTGAAGCTTTCTTT TRBD1 TRBJ1-1 TRBV27 .
CASRLGGTGSEKLFF TGCGCCAGCAGGCTTGGGGGGACAGGCAGTGAAAAACTGTTTTTT TRBD1 TRBJ1-4 TRBV5-1 .
CASSQGLAGGPYEQYF TGTGCCAGCAGCCAGGGACTAGCGGGGGGCCCCTACGAGCAGTACTTC TRBD2 TRBJ2-7 TRBV5-6 .
CASSAQNTNTGELFF TGTGCCAGTAGTGCCCAGAACACGAACACCGGGGAGCTGTTTTTT . TRBJ2-2 TRBV19 .
CASYRLGTGAAGELFF TGTGCCAGCTACCGGTTAGGGACAGGGGCGGCCGGGGAGCTGTTTTTT TRBD1 TRBJ2-2 TRBV5-5 .
CASSVRQGNSPLHF TGTGCCAGCAGCGTAAGGCAGGGGAATTCACCCCTCCACTTT . TRBJ1-6 TRBV9 .
CASSQVGGSQALNQPQHF TGTGCCAGCAGCCAAGTCGGAGGGAGCCAAGCTCTCAACCAGCCCCAGCATTTT . TRBJ1-5 TRBV7-2 .
CASIFGTGMVYF TGTGCCAGCATTTTTGGGACAGGGATGGTTTACTTC TRBD1 TRBJ2-7 TRBV6-5 .